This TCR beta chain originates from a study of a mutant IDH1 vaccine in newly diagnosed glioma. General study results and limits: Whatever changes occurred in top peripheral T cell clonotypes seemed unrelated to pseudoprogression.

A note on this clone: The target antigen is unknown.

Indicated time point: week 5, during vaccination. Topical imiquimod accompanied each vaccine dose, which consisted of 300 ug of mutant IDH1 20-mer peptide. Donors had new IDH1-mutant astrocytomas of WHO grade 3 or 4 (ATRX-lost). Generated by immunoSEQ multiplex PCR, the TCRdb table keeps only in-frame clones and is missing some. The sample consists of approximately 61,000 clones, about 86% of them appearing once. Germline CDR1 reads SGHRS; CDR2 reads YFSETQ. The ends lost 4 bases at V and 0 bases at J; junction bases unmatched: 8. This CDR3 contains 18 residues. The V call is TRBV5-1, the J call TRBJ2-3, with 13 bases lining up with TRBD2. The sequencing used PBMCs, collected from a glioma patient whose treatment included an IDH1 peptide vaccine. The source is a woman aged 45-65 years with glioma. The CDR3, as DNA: TGCGCCAGCAGCCCAGGACTAGCGGGGGCCTCTAGCACAGATACGCAGTATTTT. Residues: CASSPGLAGASSTDTQYF.